The 21 T cell receptor beta chains given below trace back to one sample, sequenced in a study of T cells in Graves' hyperthyroidism and ophthalmopathy. Researchers took RNA transcripts and amplified the TCR beta CDR3 regions from them. The TCR CDR3 first-round RT-PCR relied on the HTBI primer set. TCRdb called the multiplex PCR reads again in MiXCR, with one record for every CDR3 protein. Among some 760,000 distinct CDR3 sequences listed, about 14% were seen once. Specimen: blood. These TCRs come from a woman aged 18 to 35 with Graves' hyperthyroidism.

The chain employs TRBV28 and TRBJ2-5, with D possibly matching TRBD1 (5 bases). Between the trimmed V and J ends, which lost 5 bases and 0 bases, there was a span of 16 bases. CDR3 length equals 16 residues. Germline loops: CDR1 MDHEN, CDR2 SYDVKM. In nucleotides, the CDR3 is TGTGCCAGCAGTGGGGCGTACAGCCGTTACCAAGAGACCCAGTACTTC. Protein product: CASSGAYSRYQETQYF.

This clonotype was counted ten times or more. The CDR3 DNA sequence: TGCGCCAGCAGCCATCCCTTAGCGGGATCCTACGAGCAGTACTTC. Translation gives CASSHPLAGSYEQYF. This chain connects TRBV4-1 to TRBJ2-7; 8 positions match TRBD2. V shed 3 bases, J shed 1 base, and the junction held 5 bases outside the gene matches. CDR1 and CDR2 (germline): MGHRA, YSYEKL. This CDR3 comprises 15 residues.

The chain uses TRBV3-1 and TRBJ2-3; D gene unclear. The germline V and J ends were trimmed by 4 bases and 3 bases, with 29 bases remaining between them. The CDR3 contains 20 residues. In germline, CDR1 is LGHDT, CDR2 YNNKEL (reference sequence). The CDR3 coding sequence is TGTGCCAGCAGCCGCGTAAACCTGGATGAGGCCCGAACCAGGACAGATACGCAGTATTTT. It specifies CASSRVNLDEARTRTDTQYF.

The CDR3 reads CSAREVHGQFF. The CDR3 nucleotides are TGCAGTGCTAGAGAGGTGCATGGGCAGTTCTTC. The chain carries TRBV20-1 and TRBJ2-1; no reliable D call. CDR1 is DFQATT, CDR2 SNEGSKA, per germline (reference sequence). The CDR3 is 11 residues long. V was shortened by 0 bases and J by 12 bases, with 9 bases between the two germline ends.

In its sample, this clonotype was seen a few times. The V call is TRBV12-3 or TRBV12-4, the J call TRBJ2-6, with D perhaps matching TRBD2 (5 bases). The CDR3 is made up of 16 amino acids. V lost 6 bases, J lost 4 bases, and 16 bases lay in between. Here the CDR3 DNA reads TGTGCCAGCAGAGTAACGAGGGTCTCGGGGGCCAACGTCCTGACTTTC. It yields the protein CASRVTRVSGANVLTF.

The gene calls are TRBV5-1 and TRBJ1-5; TRBD1 aligns across 9 bases. The CDR3 is 15 residues long. V lost 0 bases, J lost 5 bases, and 3 bases stayed unmatched. Per the germline V gene, CDR1 is SGHRS and CDR2 is YFSETQ. CDR3 nucleotide sequence: TGCGCCAGCAGCTTGGGGGGACAGGGATATCAGCCCCAGCATTTT. This gives the protein CASSLGGQGYQPQHF.

This clonotype was observed many times. This sequence joins TRBV12-3 or TRBV12-4 and TRBJ2-1; 8 bases match TRBD2. Trimming removed 6 bases from V and 4 bases from J; junction bases left unmatched: 8. The CDR3 has 15 residues. CDR3 nucleotides: TGTGCCAGCAGCTCCCGACTAGCGACTTACAATGAGCAGTTCTTC. Translating gives CASSSRLATYNEQFF.

This clonotype occurred many times. The chain recombines TRBV18 with TRBJ1-1; tentative D call: TRBD1 (5 bases). Germline V gene sequence: CDR1 KGHSH, CDR2 LQKENI. Trimming stripped 1 base from V and 6 bases from J, with 12 bases between. The CDR3 is made up of 14 amino acids. The CDR3 DNA is TGTGCCAGCTCACCACGCCTAGAGGGGCCTGAAGCTTTCTTT. This encodes CASSPRLEGPEAFF.

The chain carries TRBV2 and TRBJ1-1; possible D gene TRBD1, 5 bases. The CDR3 extends over 13 amino acids. Trimming removed 7 bases at V and 3 bases at J, with 12 bases between. Germline V gene lookup returns CDR1 SNHLY and CDR2 FYNNEI. CDR3 nucleotides: TGTGCCAGCACAAAAAGGGGTGACACTGAAGCTTTCTTT. As protein: CASTKRGDTEAFF.

The rearrangement joins TRBV6-1 to TRBJ2-7, with TRBD2 as a possible D gene (6 bases). With 7 bases removed from V and 2 bases from J, the gap between germline ends came to 18 bases. The CDR3 sequence is 15 residues long. CDR1 is MNHNS, CDR2 SASEGT, per germline. The CDR3: CASTRSASAAYEQYF. CDR3 nucleotides: TGTGCCAGCACCAGGTCGGCTAGCGCGGCCTACGAGCAGTACTTC.

This clonotype was counted between two and nine times. The V call is TRBV24-1, the J call TRBJ1-2; 11 bases are shared with TRBD1. The CDR3 covers 17 residues. From germline, CDR1 is KGHDR and CDR2 SFDVKD. The J segment lost 2 bases and the V segment lost 4 bases, leaving 8 bases of the junction unmatched. The CDR3: CATSEAGTGGKNYGYTF. The CDR3 nucleotides read TGTGCCACCAGTGAAGCCGGGACAGGGGGGAAAAACTATGGCTACACCTTC.

The genes are TRBV7-9 and TRBJ2-7; 7 bases are a match to TRBD2. CDR1 and CDR2 from the germline V gene are SEHNR and FQNEAQ (reference sequence). This CDR3 is 16 amino acids long. Losses at the gene ends were 0 bases for V and 0 bases for J; bases not matched to a gene: 5. In DNA form, the CDR3 reads TGTGCCAGCAGCTTAGCGCTTGGCGGGAGCTCCTACGAGCAGTACTTC. Amino acids: CASSLALGGSSYEQYF. Variable domain in full (rest from reference TRBV7-9 and TRBJ2-7): DTGVSQNPRHKITKRGQNVTFRCDPISEHNRLYWYRQTLGQGPEFLTYFQNEAQLEKSRLLSDRFSAERPKGSFSTLEIQRTEQGDSAMYLCASSLALGGSSYEQYFGPGTRLTVT.

This clonotype turned up a few times. The gene calls are TRBV4-1 and TRBJ2-1; TRBD1 might be the D (6 bases). Germline CDR1 reads MGHRA; CDR2 reads YSYEKL. The CDR3 has 15 amino acids. Trimming took off 4 bases at V and 7 bases at J, with 17 bases between the two ends. CDR3 amino acids: CASSPGRDTRNEQFF. The CDR3 DNA reads TGCGCCAGCAGCCCGGGCCGGGACACAAGAAATGAGCAGTTCTTC.

The J gene is TRBJ1-5, the V gene TRBV7-8; no firm D call. The CDR3 covers 16 residues. Per the germline V gene, CDR1 is SGHVS and CDR2 is FQNEAQ. V was shortened by 1 base and J by 1 base, with 11 bases between the two germline ends. The CDR3 sequence is CASSLDLQLSNQPQHF. CDR3 nucleotide sequence: TGTGCCAGCAGCTTAGATCTGCAGTTAAGCAATCAGCCCCAGCATTTT.

At least ten counts were recorded for this clonotype. This sequence joins TRBV7-9 and TRBJ2-1; D gene unclear. There are 16 residues in the CDR3. Trimming took 3 bases from V and 6 from J, leaving 18 bases between them. Germline V gene sequence: CDR1 SEHNR, CDR2 FQNEAQ (reference sequence). This CDR3 reads CASSFPPKGRFNEQFF. DNA of the CDR3: TGTGCCAGCAGCTTTCCCCCTAAAGGAAGATTCAATGAGCAGTTCTTC.

V gene TRBV7-9 combines with J gene TRBJ1-1; D gene ambiguous. Per the germline V gene, CDR1 is SEHNR and CDR2 is FQNEAQ (reference sequence). V dropped 7 bases and J dropped 1 base, with 16 bases sitting between them. The CDR3 is 15 residues long. CDR3 nucleotides: TGTGCCAGCACCTCTAGGGATCCCTCGAACACTGAAGCTTTCTTT. Amino acids: CASTSRDPSNTEAFF.

V is TRBV6-2 or TRBV6-3 and J is TRBJ1-5; D gene ambiguous. Germline lookup yields CDR1 MNHEY and CDR2 SVGEGT. The CDR3 runs to 14 residues. V was trimmed by 6 bases and J by 4 bases, leaving 13 bases between them. The CDR3 DNA reads as TGTGCCAGCAGCCGGGTGGTGCTAAATCAGCCCCAGCATTTT. Protein product: CASSRVVLNQPQHF.

This clonotype has just a few counts. The chain links TRBV4-2 to TRBJ2-7; 14 positions match TRBD2. Germline V gene data show CDR1 as LGHNA and CDR2 as YNFKEQ. This CDR3 is 16 amino acids long. V shed 4 bases, J shed 2 bases, and the junction held 4 bases outside the gene matches. The CDR3 nucleotides are TGTGCCAGCAGCCCGACTAGCGGGAGGGTCCCCTACGAGCAGTACTTC. This codes for CASSPTSGRVPYEQYF.

This clonotype was counted a few times. This chain joins TRBV6-1 and TRBJ2-7, with TRBD2 as a possible D gene (6 bases). The CDR3 has 17 residues. Germline V gene data show CDR1 as MNHNS and CDR2 as SASEGT. Trimming stripped 0 bases from V and 7 bases from J, with 22 bases between. CDR3 region: CASSEAHGTALRTEQYF. CDR3 DNA: TGTGCCAGCAGTGAAGCCCACGGGACTGCCCTACGGACTGAGCAGTACTTC.

The chain joins TRBV6-1 to TRBJ2-2, with D possibly matching TRBD1 (5 bases). V lost 10 bases, J lost 7 bases, and 22 bases lay in between. The CDR3 contains 15 residues. Germline V gene lookup returns CDR1 MNHNS and CDR2 SASEGT. The CDR3 region is CATNKGVLQSGELFF. The CDR3 DNA follows: TGTGCCACCAATAAAGGGGTCTTGCAGAGCGGGGAGCTGTTTTTT.

In its sample, this clonotype was seen many times. This chain joins TRBV2 and TRBJ1-2; unclear D gene. Germline lookup yields CDR1 SNHLY and CDR2 FYNNEI. Deletions cut 6 bases from V and 0 bases from J, with 5 bases between. The CDR3 is made up of 12 amino acids. The CDR3 nucleotides read TGTGCCAGCAGGAGGTCTAACTATGGCTACACCTTC. Protein product: CASRRSNYGYTF.